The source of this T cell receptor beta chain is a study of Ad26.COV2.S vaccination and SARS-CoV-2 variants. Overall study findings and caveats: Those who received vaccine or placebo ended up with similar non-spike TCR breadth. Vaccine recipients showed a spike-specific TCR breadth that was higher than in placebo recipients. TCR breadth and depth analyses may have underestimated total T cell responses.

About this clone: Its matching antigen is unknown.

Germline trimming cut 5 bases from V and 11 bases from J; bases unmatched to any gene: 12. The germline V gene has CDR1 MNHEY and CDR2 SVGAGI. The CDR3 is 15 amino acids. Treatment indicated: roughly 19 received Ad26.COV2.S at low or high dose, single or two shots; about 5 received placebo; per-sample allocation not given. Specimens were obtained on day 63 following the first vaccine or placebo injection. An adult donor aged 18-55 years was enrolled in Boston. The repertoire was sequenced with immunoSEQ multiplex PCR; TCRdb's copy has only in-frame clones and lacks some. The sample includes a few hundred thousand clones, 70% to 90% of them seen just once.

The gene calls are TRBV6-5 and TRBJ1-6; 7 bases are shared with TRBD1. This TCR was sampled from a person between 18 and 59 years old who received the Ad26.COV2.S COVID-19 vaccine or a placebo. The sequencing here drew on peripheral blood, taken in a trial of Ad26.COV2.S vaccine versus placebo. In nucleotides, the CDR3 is TGTGCCAGCAGTCGACCCGGGACAGCCAAAACACCCCTCCACTTT. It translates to CASSRPGTAKTPLHF.